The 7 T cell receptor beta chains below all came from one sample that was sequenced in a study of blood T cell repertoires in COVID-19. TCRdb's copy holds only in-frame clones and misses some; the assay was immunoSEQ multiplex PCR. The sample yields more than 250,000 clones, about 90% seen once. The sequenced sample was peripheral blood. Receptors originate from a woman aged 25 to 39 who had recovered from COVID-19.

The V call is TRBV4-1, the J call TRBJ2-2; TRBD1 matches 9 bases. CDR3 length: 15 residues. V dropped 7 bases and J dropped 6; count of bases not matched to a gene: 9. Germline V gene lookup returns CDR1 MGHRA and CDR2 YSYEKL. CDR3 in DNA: TGCGCCAGCACCTCGACCGGGACAGGGTCCGGGGAGCTGTTTTTT. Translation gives CASTSTGTGSGELFF.

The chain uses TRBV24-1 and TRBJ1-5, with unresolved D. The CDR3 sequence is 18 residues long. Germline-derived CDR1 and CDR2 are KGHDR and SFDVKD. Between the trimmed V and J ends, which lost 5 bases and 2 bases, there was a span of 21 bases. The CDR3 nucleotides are TGTGCCACCAGTGGGCCCGTGCCTTCAGAGGAAGGCAATCAGCCCCAGCATTTT. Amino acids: CATSGPVPSEEGNQPQHF.

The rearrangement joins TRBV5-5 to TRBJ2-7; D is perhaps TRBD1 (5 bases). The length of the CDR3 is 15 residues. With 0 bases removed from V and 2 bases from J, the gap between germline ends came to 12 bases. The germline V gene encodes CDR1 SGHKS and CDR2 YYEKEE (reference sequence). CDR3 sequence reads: CASSLVAGLTYEQYF. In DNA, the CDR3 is TGTGCCAGCAGCTTGGTTGCAGGGCTTACCTACGAGCAGTACTTC. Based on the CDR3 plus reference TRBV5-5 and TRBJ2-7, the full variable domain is DAGVTQSPTHLIKTRGQQVTLRCSPISGHKSVSWYQQVLGQGPQFIFQYYEKEERGRGNFPDRFSARQFPNYSSELNVNALLLGDSALYLCASSLVAGLTYEQYFGPGTRLTVT.

For the CDR3, the DNA is TGTGCCAGTAGTATTCGGCGGGAAACGAACACTGAAGCTTTCTTT. Its protein product is CASSIRRETNTEAFF. The chain recombines TRBV19 with TRBJ1-1; D not certain. V gave up 3 bases and J gave up 1 base, with 12 bases separating them. This CDR3 is 15 amino acids long. Germline CDR1 and CDR2: LNHDA and SQIVND (reference sequence).

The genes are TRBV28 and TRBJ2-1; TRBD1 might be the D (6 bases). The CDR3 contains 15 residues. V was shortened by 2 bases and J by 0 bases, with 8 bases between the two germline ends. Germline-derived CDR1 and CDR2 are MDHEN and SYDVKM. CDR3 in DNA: TGTGCCAGCAGTTTAGGGGGCAGCTCCTACAATGAGCAGTTCTTC. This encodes CASSLGGSSYNEQFF.

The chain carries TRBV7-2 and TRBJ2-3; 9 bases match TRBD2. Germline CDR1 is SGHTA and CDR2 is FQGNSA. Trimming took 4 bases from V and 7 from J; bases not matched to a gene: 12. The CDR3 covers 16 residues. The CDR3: CASSSQGGGALNTQYF. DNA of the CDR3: TGTGCCAGCAGCTCACAGGGCGGGGGGGCCTTGAATACGCAGTATTTT.

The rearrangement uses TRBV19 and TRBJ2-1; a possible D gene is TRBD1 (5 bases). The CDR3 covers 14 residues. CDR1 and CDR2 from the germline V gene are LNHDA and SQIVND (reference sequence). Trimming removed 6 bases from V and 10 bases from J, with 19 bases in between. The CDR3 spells CASSPLPGFWEQFF. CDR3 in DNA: TGTGCCAGTAGCCCACTACCAGGGTTTTGGGAGCAGTTCTTC.